The rows below give T cell receptor beta chains drawn from one sample of a study of Graves' ophthalmopathy and Graves' hyperthyroidism. A single record per CDR3 protein comes from TCRdb applying MiXCR to the multiplex PCR reads. The table records about half a million distinct CDR3 sequences, around 14% of them present only once. Sequenced: blood. The source is a woman in her 30s with Graves' ophthalmopathy. CDR3s include the opening cysteine and the closing phenylalanine or tryptophan. Fields, in order: clone size, J gene, D gene, V gene, CDR3 protein, CDR3 DNA. The D gene is left open where the match is weak. Clone sizes are given selectively: once, few, many, or a class where the clone is expanded.

clone size: many
J gene: TRBJ1-1
D gene: TRBD1
V gene: TRBV12-3/TRBV12-4
CDR3 protein: CASSFSQGAMNTEAFF
CDR3 DNA: TGTGCCAGCAGTTTTAGTCAGGGGGCCATGAACACTGAAGCTTTCTTT

clone size: -
J gene: TRBJ2-7
D gene: -
V gene: TRBV7-3
CDR3 protein: CASTPKGDSYEQYF
CDR3 DNA: TGTGCCAGCACCCCCAAGGGGGACTCCTACGAGCAGTACTTC

clone size: many
J gene: TRBJ1-5
D gene: TRBD1
V gene: TRBV12-3/TRBV12-4
CDR3 protein: CASSPGGTGNQPQHF
CDR3 DNA: TGTGCCAGCAGCCCCGGGGGGACAGGGAATCAGCCCCAGCATTTT

clone size: -
J gene: TRBJ2-5
D gene: TRBD2
V gene: TRBV5-1
CDR3 protein: CASSPGLAGAEIQYF
CDR3 DNA: TGCGCCAGCAGCCCGGGACTAGCGGGAGCTGAGATCCAGTACTTC

clone size: many
J gene: TRBJ1-6
D gene: -
V gene: TRBV4-1
CDR3 protein: CASSQDRASYNSPLHF
CDR3 DNA: TGCGCCAGCAGCCAAGATAGGGCTTCCTATAATTCACCCCTCCACTTT

clone size: many
J gene: TRBJ2-7
D gene: -
V gene: TRBV12-3/TRBV12-4
CDR3 protein: CASSLSGVTYEQYF
CDR3 DNA: TGTGCCAGCAGTTTATCGGGGGTTACCTACGAGCAGTACTTC

clone size: many
J gene: TRBJ2-7
D gene: -
V gene: TRBV18
CDR3 protein: CASSPRGSYEQYF
CDR3 DNA: TGTGCCAGCAGCCCCCGGGGGTCCTACGAGCAGTACTTC

clone size: -
J gene: TRBJ1-1
D gene: -
V gene: TRBV10-3
CDR3 protein: CAISGVRMNTEAFF
CDR3 DNA: TGTGCCATCAGTGGAGTGCGGATGAACACTGAAGCTTTCTTT

clone size: many
J gene: TRBJ1-6
D gene: -
V gene: TRBV19
CDR3 protein: CASRDRGSPLHF
CDR3 DNA: TGTGCCAGTAGGGACAGAGGTTCACCCCTCCACTTT

clone size: many
J gene: TRBJ2-7
D gene: TRBD2
V gene: TRBV6-5
CDR3 protein: CASSRTSGGPLEQYF
CDR3 DNA: TGTGCCAGCAGTCGTACTAGCGGGGGGCCTCTCGAGCAGTACTTC

clone size: many
J gene: TRBJ1-1
D gene: -
V gene: TRBV6-5
CDR3 protein: CASSYSRTVMNTEAFF
CDR3 DNA: TGTGCCAGCAGTTACTCGAGGACAGTGATGAACACTGAAGCTTTCTTT

clone size: -
J gene: TRBJ2-7
D gene: TRBD2
V gene: TRBV12-3/TRBV12-4
CDR3 protein: CASSSRGEYEQYF
CDR3 DNA: TGTGCCAGCAGTTCGCGGGGGGAGTACGAGCAGTACTTC

clone size: many
J gene: TRBJ2-2
D gene: -
V gene: TRBV4-1
CDR3 protein: CASTFVWGNTGELFF
CDR3 DNA: TGCGCCAGCACCTTCGTTTGGGGGAACACCGGGGAGCTGTTTTTT

clone size: many
J gene: TRBJ1-5
D gene: TRBD1
V gene: TRBV6-5
CDR3 protein: CASSLRDSQPQHF
CDR3 DNA: TGTGCCAGCAGTTTAAGGGACAGTCAGCCCCAGCATTTT

clone size: many
J gene: TRBJ1-2
D gene: TRBD1
V gene: TRBV19
CDR3 protein: CASSIQGEGAYGYTF
CDR3 DNA: TGTGCCAGTAGTATCCAGGGGGAAGGCGCCTATGGCTACACCTTC

clone size: once
J gene: TRBJ1-5
D gene: -
V gene: TRBV12-3/TRBV12-4
CDR3 protein: CASSLGGIRNQPQHF
CDR3 DNA: TGTGCCAGCAGCTTAGGAGGGATCCGCAATCAGCCCCAGCATTTT

clone size: many
J gene: TRBJ2-5
D gene: TRBD2
V gene: TRBV13
CDR3 protein: CASSFSSGRETQYF
CDR3 DNA: TGTGCCAGCAGCTTTTCGAGCGGGAGGGAGACCCAGTACTTC

clone size: many
J gene: TRBJ1-3
D gene: TRBD1
V gene: TRBV11-2
CDR3 protein: CASSRDSSSGNTIYF
CDR3 DNA: TGTGCCAGCAGCCGGGACAGTTCCTCTGGAAACACCATATATTTT

clone size: many
J gene: TRBJ1-5
D gene: -
V gene: TRBV15
CDR3 protein: CATSRVSSGNQPQHF
CDR3 DNA: TGTGCCACCAGCAGGGTCTCGTCGGGAAATCAGCCCCAGCATTTT

clone size: -
J gene: TRBJ1-6
D gene: -
V gene: TRBV6-1
CDR3 protein: CASSQGPQGSPLHF
CDR3 DNA: TGTGCCAGCAGCCAGGGGCCTCAGGGTTCACCCCTCCACTTT

clone size: few
J gene: TRBJ2-7
D gene: -
V gene: TRBV12-3/TRBV12-4
CDR3 protein: CASGPGGAIYEQYF
CDR3 DNA: TGTGCCAGCGGACCAGGGGGGGCTATCTACGAGCAGTACTTC

clone size: many
J gene: TRBJ2-5
D gene: TRBD1
V gene: TRBV13
CDR3 protein: CASSPEQGVETQYF
CDR3 DNA: TGTGCCAGCAGCCCCGAACAGGGGGTAGAGACCCAGTACTTC

clone size: -
J gene: TRBJ2-7
D gene: TRBD2
V gene: TRBV7-6
CDR3 protein: CASSGRTSSYEQYF
CDR3 DNA: TGTGCCAGCAGCGGAAGGACTAGCTCCTACGAGCAGTACTTC

clone size: many
J gene: TRBJ1-2
D gene: -
V gene: TRBV20-1
CDR3 protein: CSAPDPNSDYGYTF
CDR3 DNA: TGCAGTGCTCCCGACCCCAACAGCGACTATGGCTACACCTTC

clone size: many
J gene: TRBJ1-2
D gene: -
V gene: TRBV28
CDR3 protein: CASTGQNYGYTF
CDR3 DNA: TGTGCCAGCACGGGGCAGAACTATGGCTACACCTTC

clone size: many
J gene: TRBJ2-3
D gene: -
V gene: TRBV10-3
CDR3 protein: CAISGLDSTDTQYF
CDR3 DNA: TGTGCCATCAGTGGGTTAGATAGCACAGATACGCAGTATTTT

clone size: few
J gene: TRBJ2-5
D gene: TRBD2
V gene: TRBV6-1
CDR3 protein: CASSEARTSGAWETQYF
CDR3 DNA: TGTGCCAGCAGTGAAGCGAGGACTAGCGGGGCTTGGGAGACCCAGTACTTC

clone size: many
J gene: TRBJ1-1
D gene: -
V gene: TRBV12-3/TRBV12-4
CDR3 protein: CASSSGGTEAFF
CDR3 DNA: TGTGCCAGCAGTTCCGGGGGCACTGAAGCTTTCTTT

clone size: many
J gene: TRBJ1-1
D gene: -
V gene: TRBV6-2/TRBV6-3
CDR3 protein: CASSYLPRTEMNTEAFF
CDR3 DNA: TGTGCCAGCAGTTACCTACCCAGGACAGAAATGAACACTGAAGCTTTCTTT

clone size: -
J gene: TRBJ1-5
D gene: TRBD1
V gene: TRBV6-1
CDR3 protein: CASRRQGVDQPQHF
CDR3 DNA: TGTGCCAGCAGACGACAGGGCGTGGACCAGCCCCAGCATTTT

clone size: many
J gene: TRBJ2-5
D gene: -
V gene: TRBV12-3/TRBV12-4
CDR3 protein: CASSLEVGETQYF
CDR3 DNA: TGTGCCAGCAGTTTAGAAGTGGGGGAGACCCAGTACTTC

clone size: many
J gene: TRBJ2-5
D gene: TRBD2
V gene: TRBV28
CDR3 protein: CASSPGLAPETQYF
CDR3 DNA: TGTGCCAGCAGTCCGGGACTAGCACCCGAGACCCAGTACTTC

clone size: many
J gene: TRBJ2-5
D gene: -
V gene: TRBV9
CDR3 protein: CASALREETQYF
CDR3 DNA: TGTGCCAGCGCTCTTAGGGAAGAGACCCAGTACTTC

clone size: once
J gene: TRBJ1-2
D gene: TRBD1
V gene: TRBV12-3/TRBV12-4
CDR3 protein: CASSPAGQANYGYTF
CDR3 DNA: TGTGCCAGCTCACCCGCCGGACAGGCTAACTATGGCTACACCTTC

clone size: many
J gene: TRBJ1-1
D gene: -
V gene: TRBV6-1
CDR3 protein: CASSDWNTEAFF
CDR3 DNA: TGTGCCAGCAGTGATTGGAACACTGAAGCTTTCTTT

clone size: many
J gene: TRBJ2-5
D gene: -
V gene: TRBV6-1
CDR3 protein: CASSDTGVQETQYF
CDR3 DNA: TGTGCCAGCAGTGATACGGGCGTTCAAGAGACCCAGTACTTC

clone size: few
J gene: TRBJ1-5
D gene: -
V gene: TRBV2
CDR3 protein: CASSGLGNQPQHF
CDR3 DNA: TGTGCCAGCAGTGGATTGGGGAATCAGCCCCAGCATTTT

clone size: -
J gene: TRBJ1-5
D gene: -
V gene: TRBV12-3/TRBV12-4
CDR3 protein: CASSLDHGPNQPQHF
CDR3 DNA: TGTGCCAGCAGTTTAGATCACGGGCCCAATCAGCCCCAGCATTTT

clone size: many
J gene: TRBJ2-7
D gene: TRBD1
V gene: TRBV6-1
CDR3 protein: CASSELDRNYEGDYEQYF
CDR3 DNA: TGTGCCAGCAGTGAATTGGACAGGAACTACGAAGGCGACTACGAGCAGTACTTC

clone size: many
J gene: TRBJ1-2
D gene: -
V gene: TRBV29-1
CDR3 protein: CSVEMRGGYTF
CDR3 DNA: TGCAGCGTTGAGATGCGCGGAGGCTACACCTTC

clone size: many
J gene: TRBJ1-2
D gene: TRBD1
V gene: TRBV2
CDR3 protein: CASSEFAAHRGGFYGYTF
CDR3 DNA: TGTGCCAGCAGTGAATTTGCTGCCCACAGGGGAGGCTTCTATGGCTACACCTTC

clone size: many
J gene: TRBJ1-1
D gene: TRBD1
V gene: TRBV19
CDR3 protein: CASTVTGQNTEAFF
CDR3 DNA: TGTGCCAGTACCGTGACAGGGCAGAACACTGAAGCTTTCTTT

clone size: many
J gene: TRBJ1-2
D gene: TRBD1
V gene: TRBV29-1
CDR3 protein: CSVGRDRGRYTF
CDR3 DNA: TGCAGCGTTGGAAGGGACAGGGGCCGCTACACCTTC

clone size: many
J gene: TRBJ2-5
D gene: -
V gene: TRBV7-6
CDR3 protein: CASSLAQTGRETQYF
CDR3 DNA: TGTGCCAGCAGCTTAGCCCAGACCGGTCGGGAGACCCAGTACTTC

clone size: many
J gene: TRBJ1-6
D gene: -
V gene: TRBV6-1
CDR3 protein: CASTPVETLNSPLHF
CDR3 DNA: TGTGCCAGCACCCCTGTGGAAACCTTAAATTCACCCCTCCACTTT

clone size: many
J gene: TRBJ2-5
D gene: -
V gene: TRBV6-5
CDR3 protein: CASSYSGGGIETQYF
CDR3 DNA: TGTGCCAGCAGTTACTCGGGAGGGGGTATCGAGACCCAGTACTTC

clone size: -
J gene: TRBJ1-3
D gene: TRBD1
V gene: TRBV12-3/TRBV12-4
CDR3 protein: CASSGTGSGNTIYF
CDR3 DNA: TGTGCCAGCAGTGGGACAGGCTCTGGAAACACCATATATTTT

clone size: many
J gene: TRBJ2-7
D gene: TRBD2
V gene: TRBV24-1
CDR3 protein: CATSDPRTSGSTEQYF
CDR3 DNA: TGTGCCACCAGTGATCCACGGACTAGCGGGAGCACCGAGCAGTACTTC

clone size: few
J gene: TRBJ1-1
D gene: -
V gene: TRBV5-1
CDR3 protein: CASSLGSENTEAFF
CDR3 DNA: TGCGCCAGCAGCTTGGGCTCAGAGAACACTGAAGCTTTCTTT

clone size: many
J gene: TRBJ1-5
D gene: -
V gene: TRBV5-1
CDR3 protein: CASSLAAGQPQHF
CDR3 DNA: TGCGCCAGCAGCTTGGCGGCCGGTCAGCCCCAGCATTTT

clone size: -
J gene: TRBJ1-2
D gene: -
V gene: TRBV28
CDR3 protein: CATQTGRLYGYTF
CDR3 DNA: TGTGCCACCCAAACAGGGCGCCTCTATGGCTACACCTTC

clone size: many
J gene: TRBJ2-5
D gene: TRBD2
V gene: TRBV20-1
CDR3 protein: CSALTSGRAIETQYF
CDR3 DNA: TGCAGTGCTCTAACTAGCGGGAGGGCCATAGAGACCCAGTACTTC

clone size: many
J gene: TRBJ1-1
D gene: TRBD1
V gene: TRBV20-1
CDR3 protein: CSASWTGDTEAFF
CDR3 DNA: TGCAGTGCTAGCTGGACAGGCGACACTGAAGCTTTCTTT

clone size: -
J gene: TRBJ2-7
D gene: TRBD2
V gene: TRBV4-1
CDR3 protein: CASSPEPGLASYEQYF
CDR3 DNA: TGCGCCAGCAGCCCAGAACCGGGACTAGCTTCCTACGAGCAGTACTTC